Listed here are 2 T cell receptor beta chains from one sample, sequenced in a study of cytomegalovirus exposure and HLA in healthy donors (dated by TCRdb to 2016 to 2017). The library came from the immunoSEQ multiplex PCR assay. A mixture of 60 forward primers for TCR Vbeta segments and 13 reverse primers for TCR Jbeta segments was used in the multiplex PCR. TCRdb took this table from immuneACCESS and kept in-frame rearrangements with V and J called. Such tables lack part of the clones; where checked against another copy, unresolved V genes explain under half of the gap, and the rest is unexplained. The sample contains 150,000 to 200,000 clones, 60% to 80% of them found a single time. Of the sample, around an eighth falls within the top ten clones. The sequenced sample consisted of PBMCs. All receptors come from a man aged 50-59 years in good health and CMV-seropositive.

This chain links TRBV6-1 with TRBJ2-3, with 8 bases lining up with TRBD1. The CDR3 contains 14 residues. With V trimmed by 7 bases and J by 1 base, 4 bases remained unmatched. CDR1 MNHNS and CDR2 SASEGT come from the germline V gene. CDR3 in amino acids: CASIEGQGTDTQYF. CDR3 nucleotide sequence: TGTGCCAGCATCGAGGGACAGGGCACAGATACGCAGTATTTT.

The chain carries TRBV29-1 and TRBJ2-3; 13 bases line up with TRBD2. CDR1 is SQVTM, CDR2 ANQGSEA, per germline. The junction had 16 bases not matched to a gene; V was cut back by 3 bases and J by 4 bases. The CDR3 extends over 19 amino acids. CDR3 in DNA: TGCAGCGTTGAGGGTTGGACTAGCGGGGGCCATCCCCGCCCAGATACGCAGTATTTT. Translation gives CSVEGWTSGGHPRPDTQYF.